This is a list of T cell receptor beta chains from one sample in a study of T-cell memory formation after mild COVID-19. TCRdb reprocessed the 5' RACE reads with MiXCR, giving one entry per CDR3 protein. Here the sample spans around 440,000 distinct CDR3 sequences, around a sixth being singletons. The source material was PBMCs or a T cell subset sorted from them (not recorded which). These receptors were taken from an adult woman who had mild COVID-19 (a few samples of this study predate the infection). Cell type and time point are not known. Each CDR3 is given with its conserved first and last residue. The D gene is left open where the match is weak. Part of the rows lack a size; the others show once, few, many or a class for expanded clones.

clone size	V gene	J gene	D gene	CDR3 DNA	CDR3 protein
.	TRBV20-1	TRBJ1-5	TRBD1	TGCAGTGCTACGGACAGGACGGCCAGCAATCAGCCCCAGCATTTT	CSATDRTASNQPQHF
.	TRBV6-5	TRBJ2-7	TRBD2	TGTGCCAGCAGTTACTCGAAGGGAGTTGGGACTAGCGGGAGCTACTACGAGCAGTACTTC	CASSYSKGVGTSGSYYEQYF
.	TRBV29-1	TRBJ2-3	.	TGCAGCGTTGAGGCGGGCCCCACAGATACGCAGTATTTT	CSVEAGPTDTQYF
.	TRBV7-2	TRBJ2-7	.	TGTGCCAGCAGGGGCCCCTGGGGCCTACAATCGTACGAGCAGTACTTC	CASRGPWGLQSYEQYF
few	TRBV4-3	TRBJ1-1	.	TGCGCCAGCAGCAATTTTCTGGGGTCCCCCACTGAAGCTTTCTTT	CASSNFLGSPTEAFF
few	TRBV9	TRBJ2-7	TRBD1	TGTGCCAGCAGCGTAGAAGGGCAGGGGGACGTCGAGCAGTACTTC	CASSVEGQGDVEQYF
few	TRBV7-9	TRBJ2-3	.	TGTGCCAGCAGCTTAGCGTCGAGCCCTAGCACAGATACGCAGTATTTT	CASSLASSPSTDTQYF
many	TRBV5-5	TRBJ2-2	.	TGTGCCAGCAGCCCCATACAGGGTCCCACCGGGGAGCTGTTTTTT	CASSPIQGPTGELFF
.	TRBV7-2	TRBJ2-1	.	TGTGCCAGCAGCTTGCTGGGACCGCGAGGCAATGAGCAGTTCTTC	CASSLLGPRGNEQFF
few	TRBV5-1	TRBJ2-2	.	TGCGCCAGCAGCACCGTGGGGACCGGGGAGCTGTTTTTT	CASSTVGTGELFF
many	TRBV5-4	TRBJ2-2	.	TGTGCCAGCAGCTTGGCGGGACAAGACACCGGGGAGCTGTTTTTT	CASSLAGQDTGELFF
few	TRBV6-2/TRBV6-3	TRBJ2-1	.	TGTGCCAGCAACACCCTCAATGAGCAGTTCTTC	CASNTLNEQFF
.	TRBV6-4	TRBJ1-2	.	TGTGCCAGCAGTGACTCGCGGAGAGGTGGCTACACCTTC	CASSDSRRGGYTF
few	TRBV12-3/TRBV12-4	TRBJ2-7	TRBD1	TGTGCCAGCAGTCCGACAGGGAGAGCGGACTACGAGCAGTACTTC	CASSPTGRADYEQYF
.	TRBV20-1	TRBJ2-1	.	TGCAGTGCTAGTTTAAGGAGGGGATGGGACAATGAGCAGTTCTTC	CSASLRRGWDNEQFF
few	TRBV9	TRBJ2-1	TRBD2	TGTGCCAGCAGCGTATATGGGCGGGGGGGATACAATGAGCAGTTCTTC	CASSVYGRGGYNEQFF
many	TRBV13	TRBJ2-3	.	TGTGCCAGCAGCTTAGCCGAAACAGATACGCAGTATTTT	CASSLAETDTQYF
few	TRBV5-1	TRBJ2-1	TRBD1	TGCGCCAGCAGCCCAAGGACAGGTCATAGGAATGAGCAGTTCTTC	CASSPRTGHRNEQFF
.	TRBV5-1	TRBJ2-7	TRBD2	TGCGCCAGCAGCTTGGCACTAGCGGGGGCAGGCGAGCAGTACTTC	CASSLALAGAGEQYF
few	TRBV9	TRBJ2-7	TRBD2	TGTGCCAGCAGCGAACACTTTGGGGGAGGGACCTACGAGCAGTACTTC	CASSEHFGGGTYEQYF
few	TRBV23-1	TRBJ2-7	TRBD1	TGCGCCAGCAGACCGACTAATGGACAGGCCACTACCTACGAGCAGTACTTC	CASRPTNGQATTYEQYF
.	TRBV10-3	TRBJ2-3	.	TGTGCCATCAGTGAGACTGTAGATACGCAGTATTTT	CAISETVDTQYF
few	TRBV5-1	TRBJ2-2	TRBD2	TGCGCCAGCAGCTTGGCCACTAGCGGGTTGGCCGGGGAGCTGTTTTTT	CASSLATSGLAGELFF
few	TRBV11-3	TRBJ2-3	.	TGTGCCAGCAGGGGGGGGCCCAACACAGATACGCAGTATTTT	CASRGGPNTDTQYF
.	TRBV19	TRBJ2-1	.	TGTGCCAGTAGTATAGGTCAGAGCCTATACAATGAGCAGTTCTTC	CASSIGQSLYNEQFF
few	TRBV20-1	TRBJ1-4	.	TGCAGTGCTAGAGACATATCAACTAATGAAAAACTGTTTTTT	CSARDISTNEKLFF
few	TRBV12-3/TRBV12-4	TRBJ1-1	.	TGTGCCAGCAGTTTAGAGTCAGGCGAAGCTTTCTTT	CASSLESGEAFF
once	TRBV20-1	TRBJ1-5	.	TGCAGTGCTAGAACCTTGGGGGGTGGGGGCAATCAGCCCCAGCATTTT	CSARTLGGGGNQPQHF
few	TRBV4-1	TRBJ1-2	TRBD1	TGCGCCAGCAGCCTAGGAATGAGGGACAGACTTAACTATGGCTACACCTTC	CASSLGMRDRLNYGYTF
few	TRBV15	TRBJ2-7	TRBD1	TGTGCCACCAGCAGGGGGACAGGGGGCACCTACGAGCAGTACTTC	CATSRGTGGTYEQYF
.	TRBV5-1	TRBJ2-1	TRBD2	TGCGCCAGCAGCGCAGCCAAACTAGCGGGAGGTCCCGTCGCCACTAATGAGCAGTTCTTC	CASSAAKLAGGPVATNEQFF
.	TRBV19	TRBJ1-1	.	TGTGCCACCGGACAGTCGAACACTGAAGCTTTCTTT	CATGQSNTEAFF
few	TRBV7-8	TRBJ2-7	TRBD1	TGTGCCAGCAGTTCAGCCGGGACAGGGGCTCGCGAGCAGTACTTC	CASSSAGTGAREQYF
once	TRBV20-1	TRBJ1-4	.	TGCAGTGCTAGGCGGGGGAATGGGTGGGAAAAACTGTTTTTT	CSARRGNGWEKLFF
few	TRBV7-3	TRBJ1-6	.	TGTGCCAGCAGCTCGGGACATAGGGGTGAACCCCTCCACTTT	CASSSGHRGEPLHF
.	TRBV12-3/TRBV12-4	TRBJ2-1	.	TGTGCCAGCAGTTTAAGGCCGCTACCCGGTGATGAGCAGTTCTTC	CASSLRPLPGDEQFF
few	TRBV5-1	TRBJ2-1	TRBD1	TGCGCCAGCAGCTTCCCTCAGGGGGCCAGCGGGTACTCCTACAATGAGCAGTTCTTC	CASSFPQGASGYSYNEQFF
.	TRBV7-9	TRBJ1-5	TRBD1	TGTGCCAGCAGCTTATATTTGGACAGGTATAGCAATCAGCCCCAGCATTTT	CASSLYLDRYSNQPQHF
many	TRBV5-1	TRBJ2-5	.	TGCGCCAGCAGCTTGAGAGGGGGTGAAGAGACCCAGTACTTC	CASSLRGGEETQYF
.	TRBV29-1	TRBJ1-2	.	TGCAGCGTTGAAGATATAAGGACGGGCAACTATGGCTACACCTTC	CSVEDIRTGNYGYTF
.	TRBV24-1	TRBJ2-5	TRBD1	TGTGCCACCTCTATTGGACAGGGAGTACAAGAGACCCAGTACTTC	CATSIGQGVQETQYF
.	TRBV7-2	TRBJ1-2	.	TGTGCCAGCAGCTTAGTGGGCGGGTATCCTAACTATGGCTACACCTTC	CASSLVGGYPNYGYTF
many	TRBV3-1	TRBJ1-1	TRBD1	TGTGCCAGCAGCCTTACAGGGGGCGCGGGGACTGAAGCTTTCTTT	CASSLTGGAGTEAFF
.	TRBV5-1	TRBJ2-7	.	TGCGCCAGCAGCTTGCAAGATTACGAGCAGTACTTC	CASSLQDYEQYF
few	TRBV12-3/TRBV12-4	TRBJ2-1	TRBD1	TGTGCCAGCAGTTTATCTCCAGGGACAGGGGATTACAATGAGCAGTTCTTC	CASSLSPGTGDYNEQFF
few	TRBV6-5	TRBJ2-2	.	TGTGCCAGCAGTTACAGGCTAGCTCGCCGTACCGGGGAGCTGTTTTTT	CASSYRLARRTGELFF
many	TRBV27	TRBJ2-7	TRBD2	TGTGCCAGCAGTTCCATAGCGGGGACCTACGAGCAGTACTTC	CASSSIAGTYEQYF
.	TRBV2	TRBJ2-7	TRBD2	TGTGCCAGCAGCTCGAGCGGGGTTGACTACGAGCAGTACTTC	CASSSSGVDYEQYF
.	TRBV30	TRBJ1-2	.	TGTGCCTGGAGTGTACATAATCTCGGCTACACCTTC	CAWSVHNLGYTF
.	TRBV20-1	TRBJ2-7	.	TGCAGTGCTATTCGGTCTGACAGGATTAACTACGAGCAGTACTTC	CSAIRSDRINYEQYF
.	TRBV6-6	TRBJ2-7	TRBD2	TGTGCCAGCAGTTACTCGCGGGTCGGGAGGGGCTCCTACGAGCAGTACTTC	CASSYSRVGRGSYEQYF